These T cell receptor beta chains were read from a single sample in a study of chemoradiotherapy in HPV16-positive cancers. TCRdb keeps only in-frame clones here, not all; method: immunoSEQ multiplex PCR. Of about 25,000 clones listed, approximately 90% were seen once; the top ten hold 22%. Here the sequenced sample was blood, taken from a patient who underwent chemoradiotherapy. These receptors all stem from a human donor with HPV-associated anogenital cancer. The CDR3 runs from the conserved cysteine through the conserved F or W. A D gene is named only where the DNA matches it firmly. Rows give clone size only sometimes, using once, few, many, or a class for an expanded clone.

>TRBV4-1|.|TRBJ2-3|.
CASSQPVERIDTQYF
TGCGCCAGCAGCCAACCCGTTGAGAGAATAGATACGCAGTATTTT
>TRBV19|few|TRBJ2-1|.
CASSMAGNINEQFF
TGTGCCAGTAGTATGGCGGGAAACATAAATGAGCAGTTCTTC
>TRBV2|.|TRBJ1-2|.
CASSRDGANYGYTF
TGTGCCAGCAGTCGGGACGGAGCTAACTATGGCTACACCTTC
>TRBV5-1|.|TRBJ1-5|TRBD1
CASSPGTENQPQHF
TGCGCCAGCAGCCCCGGGACAGAGAATCAGCCCCAGCATTTT
>TRBV6-5|few|TRBJ1-2|TRBD1
CASSKQGGNGYTF
TGTGCCAGCAGCAAGCAGGGGGGAAATGGCTACACCTTC
>TRBV5-1|.|TRBJ2-1|.
CASSLGGVATYNEQFF
TGCGCCAGCAGCTTGGGAGGGGTGGCAACCTACAATGAGCAGTTCTTC
>TRBV6-5|.|TRBJ2-4|.
CASSLAKNSIQYF
TGTGCCAGCAGTTTAGCCAAAAACAGCATTCAGTACTTC
>TRBV28|once|TRBJ1-2|.
CASSLQYYYGYTF
TGTGCCAGCAGTTTACAGTACTACTATGGCTACACCTTC
>TRBV11-3|.|TRBJ1-2|TRBD1
CASSLGTGADGYTF
TGTGCCAGCAGCTTAGGAACAGGGGCCGATGGCTACACCTTC
>TRBV7-2|.|TRBJ2-1|TRBD2
CASSPRTSGFYNEQFF
TGTGCCAGCAGTCCCCGGACTAGCGGGTTCTACAATGAGCAGTTCTTC
>TRBV27|.|TRBJ2-5|.
CASSSYPGGSQETQYF
TGTGCCAGCAGTTCCTACCCGGGGGGCTCTCAAGAGACCCAGTACTTC
>TRBV2|.|TRBJ2-7|.
CAASTLLWNEQYF
TGTGCCGCTTCTACCTTGCTTTGGAACGAGCAGTACTTC
>TRBV18|.|TRBJ1-1|.
CASSPVVANTEAFF
TGTGCCAGCTCACCGGTGGTAGCGAACACTGAAGCTTTCTTT
>TRBV28|once|TRBJ2-2|.
CASSLASTGELFF
TGTGCCAGCAGTTTAGCTTCCACCGGGGAGCTGTTTTTT
>TRBV7-9|.|TRBJ2-5|.
CASSSRQAVGETQYF
TGTGCCAGCAGCTCAAGACAGGCGGTGGGGGAGACCCAGTACTTC
>TRBV18|.|TRBJ1-4|.
CASSPGTNEGIANEKLFF
TGTGCCAGCTCACCAGGGACAAACGAAGGGATAGCTAATGAAAAACTGTTTTTT
>TRBV27|.|TRBJ2-7|.
CASSLLEVNEQYF
TGTGCCAGCAGTTTACTGGAGGTAAACGAGCAGTACTTC
>TRBV5-4|.|TRBJ2-7|TRBD1
CASSSGQGGSYEQYF
TGTGCCAGCAGCTCTGGACAGGGAGGATCCTACGAGCAGTACTTC
>TRBV19|.|TRBJ2-7|TRBD1
CASSISSSGTGFYEQYF
TGTGCCAGTAGTATATCTTCCTCCGGGACAGGTTTCTACGAGCAGTACTTC
>TRBV6-5|.|TRBJ2-6|.
CASSLGHSGANVLTF
TGTGCCAGCAGTTTAGGGCACTCTGGGGCCAACGTCCTGACTTTC
>TRBV5-1|.|TRBJ2-7|TRBD2
CASSALPGLAGPSYEQYF
TGCGCCAGCAGCGCGTTACCGGGACTAGCGGGTCCCTCCTACGAGCAGTACTTC
>TRBV9|.|TRBJ1-3|.
CASSGGQLYSGNTIYF
TGTGCCAGCAGCGGCGGACAGTTATACTCTGGAAACACCATATATTTT
>TRBV5-6|.|TRBJ1-2|.
CASSPLSSRGPSGYTF
TGTGCCAGCAGCCCCCTTAGCTCACGGGGCCCTAGTGGCTACACCTTC
>TRBV29-1|.|TRBJ2-2|TRBD1
CSVLRGSGELFF
TGCAGCGTCCTCAGGGGGTCCGGGGAGCTGTTTTTT
>TRBV9|few|TRBJ1-5|.
CASSVEEHQPQHF
TGTGCCAGCAGCGTAGAAGAACATCAGCCCCAGCATTTT
>TRBV11-2|once|TRBJ2-2|.
CASSPIRESGELFF
TGTGCCAGCAGCCCTATCAGGGAGTCCGGGGAGCTGTTTTTT
>TRBV10-2|.|TRBJ2-5|.
CAPSPPQYTTGETQYF
TGCGCCCCCAGCCCGCCCCAATATACTACTGGGGAGACCCAGTACTTC